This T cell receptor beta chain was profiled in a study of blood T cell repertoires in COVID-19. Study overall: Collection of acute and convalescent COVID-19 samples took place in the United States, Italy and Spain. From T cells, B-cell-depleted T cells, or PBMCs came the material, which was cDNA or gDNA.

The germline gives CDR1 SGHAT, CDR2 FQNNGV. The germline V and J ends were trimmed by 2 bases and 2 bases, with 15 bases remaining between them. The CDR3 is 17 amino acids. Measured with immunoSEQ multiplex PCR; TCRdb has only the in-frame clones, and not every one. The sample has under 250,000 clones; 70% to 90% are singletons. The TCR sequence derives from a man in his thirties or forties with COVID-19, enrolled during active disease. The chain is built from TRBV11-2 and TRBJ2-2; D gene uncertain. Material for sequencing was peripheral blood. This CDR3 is CASSLNLVLLNTGELFF. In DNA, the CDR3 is TGTGCCAGCAGCTTAAATTTGGTCCTACTAAACACCGGGGAGCTGTTTTTT.